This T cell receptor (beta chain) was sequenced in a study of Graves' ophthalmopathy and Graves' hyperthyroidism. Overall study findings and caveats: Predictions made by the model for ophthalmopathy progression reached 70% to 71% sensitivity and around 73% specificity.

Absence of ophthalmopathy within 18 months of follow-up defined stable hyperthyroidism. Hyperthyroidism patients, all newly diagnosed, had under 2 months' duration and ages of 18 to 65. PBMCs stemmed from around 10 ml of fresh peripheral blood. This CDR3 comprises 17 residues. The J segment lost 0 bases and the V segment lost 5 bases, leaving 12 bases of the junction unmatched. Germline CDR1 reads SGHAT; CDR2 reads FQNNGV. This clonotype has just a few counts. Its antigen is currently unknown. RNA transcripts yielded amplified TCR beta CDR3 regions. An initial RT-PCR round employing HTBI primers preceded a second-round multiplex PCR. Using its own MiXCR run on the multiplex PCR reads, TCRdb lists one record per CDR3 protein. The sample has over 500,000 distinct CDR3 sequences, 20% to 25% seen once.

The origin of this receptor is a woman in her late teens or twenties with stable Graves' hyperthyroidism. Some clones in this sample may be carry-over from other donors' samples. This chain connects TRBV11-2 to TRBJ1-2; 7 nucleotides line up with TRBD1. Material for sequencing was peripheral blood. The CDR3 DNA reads TGTGCCAGCAGCCCGTACGGGACAGCCAAAACTAACTATGGCTACACCTTC. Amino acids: CASSPYGTAKTNYGYTF.